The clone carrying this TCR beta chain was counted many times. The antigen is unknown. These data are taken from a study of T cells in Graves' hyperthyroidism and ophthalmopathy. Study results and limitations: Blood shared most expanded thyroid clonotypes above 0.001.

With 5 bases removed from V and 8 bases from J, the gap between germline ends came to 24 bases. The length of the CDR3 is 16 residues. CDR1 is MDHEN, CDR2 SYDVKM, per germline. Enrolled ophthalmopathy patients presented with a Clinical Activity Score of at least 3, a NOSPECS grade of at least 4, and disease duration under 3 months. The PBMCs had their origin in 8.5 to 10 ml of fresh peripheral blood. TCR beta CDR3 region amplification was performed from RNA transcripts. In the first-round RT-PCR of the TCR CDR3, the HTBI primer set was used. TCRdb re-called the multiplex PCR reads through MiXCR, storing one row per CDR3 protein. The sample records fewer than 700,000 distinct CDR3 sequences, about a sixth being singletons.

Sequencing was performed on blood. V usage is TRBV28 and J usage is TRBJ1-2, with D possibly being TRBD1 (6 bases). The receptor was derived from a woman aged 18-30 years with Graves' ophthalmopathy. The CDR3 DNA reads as TGTGCCAGCAGTCGCACTCCAACAGGGCTCCAAGGGGGCTACACCTTC. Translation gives CASSRTPTGLQGGYTF.